This record covers a single TCR beta chain. Its antigen is still unknown. This specimen belongs to a study of T cell repertoires in cytomegalovirus infection. About the research overall: Selected CMV epitopes included recently identified HLA-C-restricted ones as well as well-studied HLA-B-restricted ones. Indicated by public TCR beta signatures were CMV infection and matching HLA type.

Per the germline V gene, CDR1 is MNHEY and CDR2 is SMNVEV (reference sequence). The CDR3 has 15 amino acids. The V and J ends lost 6 bases and 9 bases, in that order; junction bases with no gene match: 8. TCRdb re-derived calls from the reads in MiXCR, one entry per CDR3 protein. The sample includes fewer than 650,000 distinct CDR3 sequences, 35% to 50% of them seen just once. Overall study results and limits: Across the ex vivo response, the dominant clonotypes were HLA-C-restricted CMV-specific TCR beta clonotypes. Identification of carriers of CMV plus the relevant HLA was achieved through cumulative public TCR beta family frequency.

This sequence originates from a human donor in good health (CMV status not recorded). Some clones in this sample may be carry-over from other donors' samples. The sequenced sample was cultured PBMCs, obtained from culture after CMV antigen stimulation. V gene TRBV27 combines with J gene TRBJ1-6; 10 bases fit TRBD1. For the CDR3, the DNA is TGTGCCAGCAGCCTGACGGGACAGGGGAGTTCACCCCTCCACTTT. This sequence encodes CASSLTGQGSSPLHF.